Listed here are 31 T cell receptor beta chains from one sample, sequenced in a study of OX40 agonist ivuxolimab in advanced cancers. The table came from immunoSEQ multiplex PCR; TCRdb's copy has only in-frame clones and leaves some out. The table includes under 95,000 clones, around nine tenths detected once. Specimen: CD4+ or CD8+ T cells sorted from blood, collected in a trial of the OX40 agonist ivuxolimab. These receptors were collected from an adult with an advanced solid tumor such as melanoma, head and neck, liver or kidney cancer.

The rearrangement uses TRBV19 and TRBJ2-2; the match to TRBD1 covers 10 bases. Germline V gene lookup returns CDR1 LNHDA and CDR2 SQIVND (reference sequence). The trim removed 10 bases at V and 7 bases at J, leaving 9 bases unmatched. CDR3 length: 14 amino acids. The CDR3 loop reads CATGETGGIGELFF. The DNA for the CDR3 is TGTGCCACCGGGGAGACAGGGGGCATCGGGGAGCTGTTTTTT.

V and J are TRBV18 and TRBJ2-3; TRBD2 aligns across 11 bases. The germline CDR1 and CDR2 sequences are KGHSH and LQKENI. The CDR3 totals 18 residues. The ends lost 4 bases at V and 1 base at J; junction bases unmatched: 10. The CDR3 region is CASSRSTSGSGGTDTQYF. In DNA form, the CDR3 reads TGTGCCAGCTCACGTTCCACTAGCGGGAGCGGGGGCACAGATACGCAGTATTTT.

The chain is built from TRBV5-4 and TRBJ2-3, with 7 bases matching TRBD1. This CDR3 is built from 16 residues. Germline CDR1 is SGHNT and CDR2 is YYREEE (reference sequence). Trimming cost V 4 bases and J 0 bases; bases outside gene matches: 8. The CDR3: CASSQGQEPSTDTQYF. CDR3 bases: TGTGCCAGCAGCCAAGGACAGGAACCTAGCACAGATACGCAGTATTTT.

The chain links TRBV5-1 to TRBJ1-1; 12 nucleotides align to TRBD1. The CDR3 has 15 amino acids. The junction had 14 bases not matched to a gene; V was cut back by 6 bases and J by 11 bases. Looked up from germline, CDR1 is SGHRS and CDR2 is YFSETQ. CDR3 residues: CASTDPGQGARRAFF. The CDR3 coding sequence is TGCGCCAGCACCGACCCGGGACAGGGGGCGCGGCGGGCTTTCTTT. The full variable domain, with the rest looked up from reference TRBV5-1 and TRBJ1-1, is KAGVTQTPRYLIKTRGQQVTLSCSPISGHRSVSWYQQTPGQGLQFLFEYFSETQRNKGNFPGRFSGRQFSNSRSEMNVSTLELGDSALYLCASTDPGQGARRAFFGQGTRLTVV.

The chain employs TRBV28 and TRBJ1-3; a weak D match, TRBD1 (5 bases). Germline V gives CDR1 MDHEN, CDR2 SYDVKM. This CDR3 comprises 15 residues. V was clipped by 4 bases and J by 6 bases, with 16 bases between them. CDR3 loop: CASSSFRGGTNTIYF. For the CDR3, the DNA is TGTGCCAGCAGTTCTTTTAGGGGCGGGACAAACACCATATATTTT.

The CDR3 bases are TGTGCCAGCAGTCGAGACACGTCGAGAGAGCAGTACTTC. This gives the protein CASSRDTSREQYF. The rearrangement joins TRBV6-6 to TRBJ2-7, with D unresolved. V was shortened by 5 bases and J by 7 bases, with 15 bases between the two germline ends. Germline-derived CDR1 and CDR2 are MNHNY and SVGAGI (reference sequence). The CDR3 covers 13 residues.

The chain combines TRBV6-5 with TRBJ2-7; 7 positions agree with TRBD2. The J segment lost 5 bases and the V segment lost 5 bases, leaving 6 bases of the junction unmatched. Germline CDR1 is MNHEY and CDR2 is SVGAGI. The CDR3 spans 13 residues. In DNA form, the CDR3 reads TGTGCCAGCAGTCGGGACTATTTCCACGAGCAGTACTTC. This translates into CASSRDYFHEQYF.

The chain employs TRBV6-5 and TRBJ2-3; 7 bases are a match to TRBD2. The germline CDR1 and CDR2 sequences are MNHEY and SVGAGI. V trimming: 0 bases; J trimming: 3 bases; junction bases outside the gene matches: 6. The CDR3 is 16 residues long. Here the CDR3 reads CASSYSRREGTDTQYF. CDR3 bases: TGTGCCAGCAGTTACTCGAGGAGGGAGGGTACAGATACGCAGTATTTT.

This clone was observed a few times. The CDR3 nucleotides read TGTGCCAGCAGCTTATCGAGTGACACTGAAGCTTTCTTT. This gives the protein CASSLSSDTEAFF. V is TRBV7-9 and J is TRBJ1-1; the D is unclear. The germline CDR1 and CDR2 sequences are SEHNR and FQNEAQ (reference sequence). Trimming cost V 2 bases and J 3 bases, with 7 bases left between them. The CDR3 contains 13 residues.

The chain carries TRBV5-1 and TRBJ2-3; 7 bases map to TRBD1. CDR1 SGHRS and CDR2 YFSETQ come from the germline V gene. This CDR3 has 16 amino acids. Trimming removed 4 bases from V and 0 bases from J; junction bases left unmatched: 8. CDR3 sequence: CASSLTGEASTDTQYF. DNA for the CDR3: TGCGCCAGCAGCCTAACAGGGGAAGCCAGCACAGATACGCAGTATTTT.

This clone has a single count. This chain links TRBV5-1 with TRBJ1-2; D is possibly TRBD1 (6 bases). Germline CDR1 is SGHRS and CDR2 is YFSETQ. The CDR3 consists of 15 residues. V shed 4 bases and J shed 8 bases, with 21 bases lying between them. This CDR3 reads CASSGGTPGEGGYTF. The CDR3, as DNA: TGCGCCAGCAGCGGGGGGACCCCAGGGGAGGGCGGCTACACCTTC.

This clone showed up just once. CDR3 protein: CASSTSGRDKTDTQYF. For the CDR3, the DNA is TGCGCCAGCAGCACAAGTGGACGGGACAAGACAGATACGCAGTATTTT. The rearrangement joins TRBV5-1 to TRBJ2-3; TRBD1 might be the D (6 bases). CDR1 and CDR2 (germline): SGHRS, YFSETQ. The V end was cut by 4 bases, the J end by 3 bases, with 18 bases between. The CDR3 consists of 16 residues.

The sample holds one count of this clone. The V call is TRBV15, the J call TRBJ2-2; 11 nucleotides match TRBD1. The CDR3 is made up of 17 amino acids. V was pared by 0 bases and J by 6 bases, with 6 bases of the junction left unmatched. Germline V gene data show CDR1 as LNHNV and CDR2 as YYDKDF (reference sequence). This chain's CDR3 is CATSREAGTGGSGELFF. The CDR3 nucleotides read TGTGCCACCAGCAGAGAGGCCGGGACAGGGGGATCCGGGGAGCTGTTTTTT.

The chain is built from TRBV29-1 and TRBJ1-2; 7 nucleotides align to TRBD1. V gave up 0 bases and J gave up 3 bases; unmatched junction bases: 4. The CDR3 has 14 amino acids. Per the germline V gene, CDR1 is SQVTM and CDR2 is ANQGSEA. The CDR3 DNA sequence: TGCAGCGTTGAAGATCGCACAGGGGACTATGGCTACACCTTC. As protein: CSVEDRTGDYGYTF.

The chain employs TRBV6-1 and TRBJ1-4; tentatively, D is TRBD1 (5 bases). Trimming pared 7 bases from V and 2 bases from J, leaving 8 bases between. CDR1 is MNHNS and CDR2 is SASEGT in the germline V gene. This CDR3 comprises 13 residues. DNA for the CDR3: TGTGCCAGCATGCGGGGGACTAATGAAAAACTGTTTTTT. Its protein product is CASMRGTNEKLFF.

The rearrangement joins TRBV7-3 to TRBJ1-5; perhaps TRBD1 as D (5 bases). The CDR3 has 13 amino acids. V dropped 3 bases and J dropped 7 bases, with 10 bases sitting between them. CDR1 is SGHTA and CDR2 is FQGTGA in the germline V gene. The CDR3 is CASSLGGGQPQHF. CDR3 coding DNA: TGTGCCAGCAGCTTGGGTGGGGGGCAGCCCCAGCATTTT.

The V gene is TRBV9, the J gene TRBJ1-1; D gene uncertain. Germline V CDR1 and CDR2: SGDLS, YYNGEE. The CDR3 spans 15 residues. Trimming shortened V by 0 bases and J by 8 bases, and 17 bases separated the two germline ends. The CDR3 DNA is TGTGCCAGCAGCGTAGTATCTGGGGATTCAGCAGAAGCTTTCTTT. This sequence encodes CASSVVSGDSAEAFF.

The chain recombines TRBV15 with TRBJ2-2; TRBD1 agrees at 9 bases. V lost 5 bases, J lost 3 bases, and 7 bases stayed unmatched. Germline loops: CDR1 LNHNV, CDR2 YYDKDF (reference sequence). CDR3 length: 16 residues. The CDR3, as DNA: TGTGCCACCAGCGAGGGACAGGGTCTCGACACCGGGGAGCTGTTTTTT. Translated: CATSEGQGLDTGELFF.

This clone was seen only once. The rearrangement links TRBV5-1 to TRBJ1-1; D ambiguous. CDR3 size: 14 residues. Trimming removed 2 bases at V and 1 base at J, with 9 bases between. Germline V gene data show CDR1 as SGHRS and CDR2 as YFSETQ. CDR3 sequence: CASSFMAKNTEAFF. DNA of the CDR3: TGCGCCAGCAGCTTCATGGCAAAGAACACTGAAGCTTTCTTT. The full variable domain, its missing parts supplied by reference TRBV5-1 and TRBJ1-1, is KAGVTQTPRYLIKTRGQQVTLSCSPISGHRSVSWYQQTPGQGLQFLFEYFSETQRNKGNFPGRFSGRQFSNSRSEMNVSTLELGDSALYLCASSFMAKNTEAFFGQGTRLTVV.

The chain combines TRBV7-8 with TRBJ2-3, with D possibly TRBD2 on 5 matching bases. The CDR3 is made up of 16 amino acids. The ends were cut back, 1 base at V and 6 bases at J, with 17 bases in the middle. Germline CDR1 SGHVS, CDR2 FQNEAQ. The CDR3: CASSLELLVISDTQYF. CDR3 DNA: TGTGCCAGCAGCTTAGAGTTACTAGTGATTTCGGATACGCAGTATTTT.

The chain uses TRBV7-2 and TRBJ2-3; 11 bases map to TRBD2. This CDR3 spans 15 amino acids. Germline lookup yields CDR1 SGHTA and CDR2 FQGNSA. J was trimmed by 7 bases and V by 5 bases; bases with no gene match: 8. This CDR3 reads CASSPVAGGPYTQYF. In nucleotides, the CDR3 is TGTGCCAGCAGCCCTGTAGCGGGGGGGCCGTATACGCAGTATTTT. The whole variable domain, remainder taken from reference TRBV7-2 and TRBJ2-3, is GAGVSQSPSNKVTEKGKDVELRCDPISGHTALYWYRQSLGQGLEFLIYFQGNSAPDKSGLPSDRFSAERTGGSVSTLTIQRTQQEDSAVYLCASSPVAGGPYTQYFGPGTRLTVL.

The chain employs TRBV5-1 and TRBJ1-1, with TRBD1 matching over 9 bases. Trimming cost V 3 bases and J 0 bases; bases outside gene matches: 6. The CDR3 has 16 amino acids. Germline lookup yields CDR1 SGHRS and CDR2 YFSETQ. The CDR3 is CASSSTGGRMNTEAFF. Here the CDR3 DNA reads TGCGCCAGCAGCTCGACAGGGGGAAGGATGAACACTGAAGCTTTCTTT. The whole variable domain, filled in from reference TRBV5-1 and TRBJ1-1, reads KAGVTQTPRYLIKTRGQQVTLSCSPISGHRSVSWYQQTPGQGLQFLFEYFSETQRNKGNFPGRFSGRQFSNSRSEMNVSTLELGDSALYLCASSSTGGRMNTEAFFGQGTRLTVV.

The chain has TRBV5-4 and TRBJ2-1; weak D call: TRBD2 (6 bases). V was shortened by 4 bases and J by 9 bases, with 20 bases between the two germline ends. CDR3 length: 15 residues. Germline V gives CDR1 SGHNT, CDR2 YYREEE (reference sequence). The CDR3 protein is CASSPAGRHNREQFF. The DNA of the CDR3 is TGTGCCAGCAGCCCAGCAGGGAGGCACAATCGTGAGCAGTTCTTC.

The chain has TRBV18 and TRBJ1-1, with a weak D call TRBD1 (5 bases). Trimming pared 6 bases from V and 4 bases from J, leaving 15 bases between. Germline V CDR1 and CDR2: KGHSH, LQKENI. The length of the CDR3 is 14 residues. CDR3 protein: CASSSGTMATEAFF. The CDR3 nucleotides read TGTGCCAGCTCGTCCGGGACCATGGCCACTGAAGCTTTCTTT.

The rearrangement links TRBV7-2 to TRBJ1-2; D is perhaps TRBD1 (5 bases). The germline V and J ends were trimmed by 5 bases and 4 bases, with 14 bases remaining between them. CDR1 SGHTA and CDR2 FQGNSA come from the germline V gene. The CDR3 is 14 amino acids. The CDR3 DNA sequence: TGTGCCAGCAGCCCAGCAGGGACCCTCTATGGCTACACCTTC. Translated: CASSPAGTLYGYTF.

The rearrangement joins TRBV10-3 to TRBJ2-5; D uncertain. Germline values: CDR1 ENHRY, CDR2 SYGVKD. Trimming left V 4 bases short and J 1 base short, with 7 bases between. The CDR3 is made up of 13 amino acids. CDR3 bases: TGTGCCATCAGTGGCAGGCCCCAAGAGACCCAGTACTTC. As protein: CAISGRPQETQYF.

The sample holds one count of this clone. J is TRBJ2-1 and V is TRBV14; the match to TRBD2 covers 8 bases. J lost 13 bases, V lost 3 bases, and 5 bases had no gene match. The CDR3 sequence is 12 residues long. Germline values: CDR1 SGHDN, CDR2 FVKESK. The CDR3: CASSHTSGGQFF. The CDR3 coding sequence is TGTGCCAGCAGCCATACTAGCGGAGGTCAGTTCTTC.

CDR3 DNA: TGTGCCTGGACGGGGGGAGGTAGCAATCAGCCCCAGCATTTT. Translated, it gives CAWTGGGSNQPQHF. This sequence joins TRBV30 and TRBJ1-5, with D possibly matching TRBD1 (5 bases). Trimming removed 4 bases from V and 0 bases from J, with 10 bases in between. Per germline, CDR1 GTSNPN and CDR2 SVGIG (reference sequence). The CDR3 has 14 amino acids.

The chain recombines TRBV18 with TRBJ1-1; D might be TRBD1 (5 bases). This CDR3 is built from 15 residues. Germline values: CDR1 KGHSH, CDR2 LQKENI. Trimming removed 2 bases at V and 0 bases at J, with 10 bases between. The CDR3 coding sequence is TGTGCCAGCTCACCATTGACAGTTATGAACACTGAAGCTTTCTTT. Its protein product is CASSPLTVMNTEAFF.

This sequence joins TRBV7-2 and TRBJ2-5, with TRBD1 as a possible D gene (5 bases). CDR1 and CDR2 from the germline V gene are SGHTA and FQGNSA. This CDR3 comprises 15 residues. Trimming pared 1 base from V and 4 bases from J, leaving 13 bases between. In nucleotides, the CDR3 is TGTGCCAGCAGCTTAGTCGGTAGGACAATAGAGACCCAGTACTTC. Protein sequence: CASSLVGRTIETQYF.

The chain has TRBV7-2 and TRBJ1-6, with D maybe TRBD1 (6 bases). Germline V CDR1 and CDR2: SGHTA, FQGNSA. V gave up 4 bases and J gave up 10 bases, with 17 bases separating them. The CDR3 spans 15 residues. CDR3 in amino acids: CASSSQTGSGSPLHF. CDR3 in DNA: TGTGCCAGCAGCTCACAAACAGGGTCGGGCTCACCCCTCCACTTT.